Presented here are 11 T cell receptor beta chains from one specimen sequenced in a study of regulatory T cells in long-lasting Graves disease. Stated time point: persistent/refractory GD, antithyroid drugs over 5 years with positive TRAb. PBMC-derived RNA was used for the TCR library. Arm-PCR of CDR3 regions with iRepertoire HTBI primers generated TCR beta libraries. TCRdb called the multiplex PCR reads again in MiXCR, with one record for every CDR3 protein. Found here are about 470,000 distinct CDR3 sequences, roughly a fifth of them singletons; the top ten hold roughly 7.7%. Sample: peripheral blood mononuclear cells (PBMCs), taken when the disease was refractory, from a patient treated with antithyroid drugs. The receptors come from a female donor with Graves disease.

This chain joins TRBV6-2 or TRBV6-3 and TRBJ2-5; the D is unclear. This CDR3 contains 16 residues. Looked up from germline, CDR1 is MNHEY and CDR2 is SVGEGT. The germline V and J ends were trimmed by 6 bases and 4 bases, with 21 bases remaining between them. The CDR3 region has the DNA TGTGCCAGCAGCGAACCCTATATGGCGTGGAGAGAGACCCAGTACTTC. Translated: CASSEPYMAWRETQYF.

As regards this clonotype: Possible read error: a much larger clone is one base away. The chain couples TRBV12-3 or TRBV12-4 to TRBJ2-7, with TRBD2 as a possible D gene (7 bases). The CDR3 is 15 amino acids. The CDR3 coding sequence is TGTGCCCGCAGCCCCGGGGGGCTGAGCTCCTACGAGCAGTACTTC. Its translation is CARSPGGLSSYEQYF.

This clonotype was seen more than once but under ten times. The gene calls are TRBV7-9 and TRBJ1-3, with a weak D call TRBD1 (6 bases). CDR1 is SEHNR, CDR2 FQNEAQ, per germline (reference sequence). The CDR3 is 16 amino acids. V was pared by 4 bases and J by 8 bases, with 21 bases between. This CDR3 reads CASSSGGGDAGDTIYF. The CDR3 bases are TGTGCCAGCAGCTCCGGGGGCGGGGACGCCGGGGACACCATATATTTT.

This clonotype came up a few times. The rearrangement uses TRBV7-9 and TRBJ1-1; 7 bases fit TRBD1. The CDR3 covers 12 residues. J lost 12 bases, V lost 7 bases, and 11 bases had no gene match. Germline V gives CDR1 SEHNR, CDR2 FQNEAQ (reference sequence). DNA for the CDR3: TGTGCCAGCACCAGACAGGGACCCGAACCTTTCTTT. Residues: CASTRQGPEPFF.

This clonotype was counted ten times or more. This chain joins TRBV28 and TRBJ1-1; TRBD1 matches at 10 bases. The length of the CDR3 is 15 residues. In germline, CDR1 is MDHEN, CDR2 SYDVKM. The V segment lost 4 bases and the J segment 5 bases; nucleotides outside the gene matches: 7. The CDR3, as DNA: TGTGCCAGCAGTTGGGGACAGGGGTTGTGGACTGAAGCTTTCTTT. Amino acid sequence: CASSWGQGLWTEAFF.

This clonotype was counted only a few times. The DNA of the CDR3 is TGTGCCAGCAGCCTTACTAACTATGGCTACACCTTC. Translated: CASSLTNYGYTF. V is TRBV5-6 and J is TRBJ1-2; the D is unclear. The CDR3 runs to 12 residues. In germline, CDR1 is SGHDT, CDR2 YYEEEE. V dropped 4 bases and J dropped 0 bases, with 4 bases sitting between them.

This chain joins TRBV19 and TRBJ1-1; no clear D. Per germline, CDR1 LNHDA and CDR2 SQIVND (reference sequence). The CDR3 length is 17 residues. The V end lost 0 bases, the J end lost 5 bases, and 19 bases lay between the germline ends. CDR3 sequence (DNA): TGTGCCAGTAGTATAGATCTATCTAAGGGAAGTTTGACTGAAGCTTTCTTT. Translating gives CASSIDLSKGSLTEAFF.

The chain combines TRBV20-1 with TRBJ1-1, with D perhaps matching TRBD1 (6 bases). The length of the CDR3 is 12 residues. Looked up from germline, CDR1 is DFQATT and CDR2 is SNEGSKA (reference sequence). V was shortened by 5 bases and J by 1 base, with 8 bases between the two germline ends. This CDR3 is CSALQGNTEAFF. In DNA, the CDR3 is TGCAGTGCTTTACAGGGGAACACTGAAGCTTTCTTT.

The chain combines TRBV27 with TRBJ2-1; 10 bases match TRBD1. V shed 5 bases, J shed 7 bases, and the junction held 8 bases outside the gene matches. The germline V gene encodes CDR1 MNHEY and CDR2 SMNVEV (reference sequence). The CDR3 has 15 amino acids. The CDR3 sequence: CASSPRQGAGNEQFF. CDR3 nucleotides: TGTGCCAGCAGTCCCCGACAGGGGGCTGGAAATGAGCAGTTCTTC.

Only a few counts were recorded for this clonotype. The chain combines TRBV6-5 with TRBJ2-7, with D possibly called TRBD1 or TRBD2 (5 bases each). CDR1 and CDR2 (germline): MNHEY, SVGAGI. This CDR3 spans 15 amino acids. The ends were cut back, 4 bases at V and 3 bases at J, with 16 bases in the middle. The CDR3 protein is CASSLITGPLYEQYF. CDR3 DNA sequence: TGTGCCAGCAGTTTGATCACGGGGCCTCTCTACGAGCAGTACTTC.

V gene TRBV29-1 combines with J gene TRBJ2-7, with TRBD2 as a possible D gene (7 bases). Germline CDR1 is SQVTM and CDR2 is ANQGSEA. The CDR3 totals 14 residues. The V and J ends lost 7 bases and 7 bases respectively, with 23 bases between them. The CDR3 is CSALRTAGTSEQYF. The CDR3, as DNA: TGCAGCGCCCTCCGGACAGCGGGGACCTCTGAGCAGTACTTC.